The 29 T cell receptor beta chains listed next were all sequenced from one sample in a study of blood T cell repertoires in COVID-19. Here immunoSEQ multiplex PCR was the method, and the copy in TCRdb shows in-frame clones only, minus some. The sample consists of 150,000 to 200,000 clones, around 80% of them appearing once. Source material: peripheral blood. The receptor set was obtained from a man aged 60 to 69 with acute or convalescent COVID-19.

This sequence joins TRBV9 and TRBJ1-2; a weak D match, TRBD1 (6 bases). This CDR3 comprises 15 residues. Germline CDR1 is SGDLS and CDR2 is YYNGEE. Trimming shortened V by 3 bases and J by 2 bases, and 14 bases separated the two germline ends. The chain's CDR3 is CASSGSTGTNYGYTF. DNA of the CDR3: TGTGCCAGCAGCGGTTCTACAGGGACGAACTATGGCTACACCTTC.

The chain recombines TRBV7-2 with TRBJ2-4, with D perhaps TRBD1 (6 bases). CDR3 size: 14 residues. The V end lost 3 bases, the J end lost 1 base, and 7 bases lay between the germline ends. Germline loops: CDR1 SGHTA, CDR2 FQGNSA. The DNA for the CDR3 is TGTGCCAGCAGCTTCCAGGGGGCCAAAAACATTCAGTACTTC. Amino acids: CASSFQGAKNIQYF.

In this sample, this clone turned up once. CDR3: CASSLLAGESDTQYF. The CDR3 nucleotides read TGCGCCAGCAGCCTTCTAGCGGGAGAGTCAGATACGCAGTATTTT. This chain uses TRBV4-1 with TRBJ2-3; 10 bases fit TRBD2. V dropped 4 bases and J dropped 4; count of bases not matched to a gene: 5. Looked up from germline, CDR1 is MGHRA and CDR2 is YSYEKL. The CDR3 length is 15 residues.

The chain joins TRBV13 to TRBJ2-1; 7 positions agree with TRBD2. The V and J ends lost 4 bases and 2 bases, in that order; junction bases with no gene match: 5. The V gene's germline CDR1 is PRHDT and CDR2 FYEKMQ (reference sequence). This CDR3 region has 15 residues. CDR3 residues: CASSSAGTTYNEQFF. Here the CDR3 DNA reads TGTGCCAGCAGCTCCGCCGGGACTACCTACAATGAGCAGTTCTTC.

The chain is built from TRBV7-2 and TRBJ1-6; 7 positions match TRBD1. J lost 9 bases, V lost 7 bases, and 6 bases had no gene match. Per the germline V gene, CDR1 is SGHTA and CDR2 is FQGNSA. The CDR3 runs 13 residues. The CDR3 DNA sequence: TGTGCCAGCAACACAGGGGTTGGTTCACCCCTCCACTTT. Amino acid sequence: CASNTGVGSPLHF.

This chain uses TRBV7-9 with TRBJ2-1, with 7 bases fitting TRBD2. The CDR3 is 17 amino acids. In germline, CDR1 is SEHNR, CDR2 FQNEAQ (reference sequence). V dropped 5 bases and J dropped 0; count of bases not matched to a gene: 10. In DNA form, the CDR3 reads TGTGCCAGCAGCCCCCGTGGCGGCGGGAGCTCCTACAATGAGCAGTTCTTC. Amino acids: CASSPRGGGSSYNEQFF.

This sequence joins TRBV7-9 and TRBJ1-3, with D tentatively TRBD1 (6 bases). Germline V gene sequence: CDR1 SEHNR, CDR2 FQNEAQ (reference sequence). This CDR3 comprises 13 residues. Trimming took 8 bases from V and 2 from J, leaving 10 bases between them. This CDR3 reads CASSRTAGNTIYF. In DNA form, the CDR3 reads TGTGCCAGCTCCCGGACAGCTGGAAACACCATATATTTT. Variable domain in full (rest from reference TRBV7-9 and TRBJ1-3): DTGVSQNPRHKITKRGQNVTFRCDPISEHNRLYWYRQTLGQGPEFLTYFQNEAQLEKSRLLSDRFSAERPKGSFSTLEIQRTEQGDSAMYLCASSRTAGNTIYFGEGSWLTVV.

The rearrangement joins TRBV6-2 or TRBV6-3 to TRBJ1-1; D is uncertain. The length of the CDR3 is 15 residues. V lost 0 bases, J lost 1 base, and 9 bases lay in between. Germline lookup yields CDR1 MNHEY and CDR2 SVGEGT. Here the CDR3 reads CASSYSEGPNTEAFF. The CDR3 DNA is TGTGCCAGCAGTTACTCAGAGGGCCCGAACACTGAAGCTTTCTTT.

The chain recombines TRBV6-1 with TRBJ1-3; TRBD1 agrees at 8 bases. CDR3 length: 16 amino acids. V trimming: 1 base; J trimming: 4 bases; junction bases outside the gene matches: 6. The germline gives CDR1 MNHNS, CDR2 SASEGT. CDR3 nucleotide sequence: TGTGCCAGCAGTGAAGTTGACAGGGGTTACGGAAACACCATATATTTT. This translates into CASSEVDRGYGNTIYF.

This chain joins TRBV4-3 and TRBJ1-1; a possible D gene is TRBD1 (6 bases). The CDR3 runs 13 residues. Between the trimmed V and J ends, which lost 4 bases and 2 bases, there was a span of 8 bases. CDR1 LGHNA and CDR2 YSLEER come from the germline V gene. For the CDR3, the DNA is TGCGCCAGCAGCCGACAGGCTAACACTGAAGCTTTCTTT. This translates into CASSRQANTEAFF.

V and J are TRBV2 and TRBJ1-2; tentatively, D is TRBD1 (6 bases). The CDR3 loop spans 13 amino acids. The V and J ends lost 6 bases and 2 bases respectively, with 10 bases between them. Germline CDR1 reads SNHLY; CDR2 reads FYNNEI. The CDR3: CASSGDTNYGYTF. Here the CDR3 DNA reads TGTGCCAGCAGCGGGGACACCAACTATGGCTACACCTTC.

V gene TRBV6-6 combines with J gene TRBJ2-7; D remains unclear. V was trimmed by 6 bases and J by 0 bases, leaving 21 bases between them. Germline lookup yields CDR1 MNHNY and CDR2 SVGAGI (reference sequence). The CDR3 contains 17 residues. In DNA, the CDR3 is TGTGCCAGCAGCCGATCCTGGTTGTCAGACTTCTCCTACGAGCAGTACTTC. Protein product: CASSRSWLSDFSYEQYF.

The chain uses TRBV6-5 and TRBJ2-7; the match to TRBD1 covers 10 bases. Germline loops: CDR1 MNHEY, CDR2 SVGAGI. The CDR3 is made up of 16 amino acids. V lost 0 bases, J lost 5 bases, and 7 bases stayed unmatched. CDR3 nucleotides: TGTGCCAGCAGTTACTCCCCGGGACAGGGGACCCACGAGCAGTACTTC. Its protein is CASSYSPGQGTHEQYF.

This rearrangement joins TRBV11-2 to TRBJ2-7; 9 bases fit TRBD2. Germline values: CDR1 SGHAT, CDR2 FQNNGV. The CDR3 totals 17 residues. The trim removed 1 base at V and 7 bases at J, leaving 14 bases unmatched. CDR3 in amino acids: CASSLAWRVAGVGEQYF. The CDR3 DNA reads as TGTGCCAGCAGCTTAGCATGGAGGGTAGCGGGAGTGGGGGAGCAGTACTTC.

This rearrangement joins TRBV23-1 to TRBJ2-7, with D tentatively TRBD2 (6 bases). TRBV23-1 counts as an open reading frame of uncertain function. The CDR3 is 15 amino acids. The ends were cut back, 4 bases at V and 5 bases at J, with 18 bases in the middle. The CDR3 nucleotides are TGCGCCAGCAGTCGACAACGGGGGTTCAGGAACGAGCAGTACTTC. Its protein product is CASSRQRGFRNEQYF.

To note about this clone: A much larger clone is a single base away; this may be a read error. This sample includes further DNA sequences coding for the same CDR3. This chain connects TRBV5-1 to TRBJ1-1; TRBD1 matches at 8 bases. The ends lost 4 bases at V and 3 bases at J; junction bases unmatched: 5. This CDR3 region has 14 residues. Germline CDR1 reads SGHRS; CDR2 reads YFSETQ. CDR3 loop: CASSKDRAYTEAFF. As DNA, the CDR3 is TGCGCCAGCAGCAAGGACAGGGCGTACACTGAAGCTTTCTTT.

The V gene is TRBV18, the J gene TRBJ1-6; TRBD1 matches 7 bases. The CDR3 covers 14 residues. Germline values: CDR1 KGHSH, CDR2 LQKENI. V lost 6 bases, J lost 5 bases, and 4 bases stayed unmatched. The CDR3 reads CASSSDRDNSPLHF. The CDR3 nucleotides read TGTGCCAGCTCCTCCGACAGGGATAATTCACCCCTCCACTTT.

This sequence joins TRBV2 and TRBJ1-1; TRBD1 matches 7 bases. The trim removed 9 bases at V and 5 bases at J, leaving 6 bases unmatched. Germline CDR1 reads SNHLY; CDR2 reads FYNNEI. The CDR3 sequence is 12 residues long. As DNA, the CDR3 is TGTGCCAGATCGACAGGGCCAACTGAAGCTTTCTTT. Its translation: CARSTGPTEAFF.

The V gene is TRBV19, the J gene TRBJ2-5; TRBD1 matches at 8 bases. The germline V gene encodes CDR1 LNHDA and CDR2 SQIVND (reference sequence). The CDR3 loop spans 14 amino acids. Germline trimming cut 5 bases from V and 4 bases from J; bases unmatched to any gene: 6. The CDR3 DNA reads TGTGCCAGTAGTTCCTCGGGACAGGTAGAGACCCAGTACTTC. This codes for CASSSSGQVETQYF. Using reference TRBV19 and TRBJ2-5 for the parts outside the CDR3, the full variable domain is DGGITQSPKYLFRKEGQNVTLSCEQNLNHDAMYWYRQDPGQGLRLIYYSQIVNDFQKGDIAEGYSVSREKKESFPLTVTSAQKNPTAFYLCASSSSGQVETQYFGPGTRLLVL.

The chain uses TRBV5-1 and TRBJ2-5; a weak D match, TRBD2 (5 bases). V gave up 4 bases and J gave up 1 base, with 14 bases separating them. The CDR3 runs to 15 residues. CDR1 SGHRS and CDR2 YFSETQ come from the germline V gene. For the CDR3, the DNA is TGCGCCAGCAGCCTTAGCGTCACTTCCCAAGAGACCCAGTACTTC. Protein sequence: CASSLSVTSQETQYF.

This chain connects TRBV9 to TRBJ2-7; a possible D gene is TRBD2 (6 bases). The CDR3 is made up of 14 amino acids. CDR1 and CDR2 from the germline V gene are SGDLS and YYNGEE. V shed 7 bases and J shed 1 base, with 15 bases lying between them. CDR3 loop: CASSLGTASYEQYF. The CDR3 nucleotides are TGTGCCAGCTCCCTCGGGACTGCTTCCTACGAGCAGTACTTC.

This rearrangement joins TRBV7-9 to TRBJ2-1; 8 bases align to TRBD2. Trimming at V came to 5 bases and at J to 5 bases, leaving 8 bases not matched to a gene. CDR1 is SEHNR and CDR2 is FQNEAQ in the germline V gene (reference sequence). The CDR3 contains 15 residues. The CDR3 sequence: CASSPRAGGHNEQFF. The DNA of the CDR3 is TGTGCCAGCAGCCCCAGGGCGGGAGGTCACAATGAGCAGTTCTTC. The whole variable domain, remainder taken from reference TRBV7-9 and TRBJ2-1, is DTGVSQNPRHKITKRGQNVTFRCDPISEHNRLYWYRQTLGQGPEFLTYFQNEAQLEKSRLLSDRFSAERPKGSFSTLEIQRTEQGDSAMYLCASSPRAGGHNEQFFGPGTRLTVL.

This chain uses TRBV7-9 with TRBJ1-1; D is uncertain. Germline CDR1 reads SEHNR; CDR2 reads FQNEAQ (reference sequence). V was pared by 5 bases and J by 5 bases, with 9 bases between. This CDR3 has 12 residues. CDR3 loop: CASSPTWTEAFF. The CDR3 bases are TGTGCCAGCAGCCCGACTTGGACTGAAGCTTTCTTT.

The V call is TRBV5-1, the J call TRBJ2-1; maybe TRBD1 (6 bases). The CDR3 totals 15 residues. The germline V gene encodes CDR1 SGHRS and CDR2 YFSETQ. Trimming left V 1 base short and J 4 bases short, with 12 bases between. CDR3 residues: CASSLIRDIYNEQFF. As DNA, the CDR3 is TGCGCCAGCAGCTTGATTCGGGACATTTACAATGAGCAGTTCTTC.

The chain combines TRBV5-4 with TRBJ2-1, with 11 bases matching TRBD2. Trimming cost V 0 bases and J 4 bases; bases outside gene matches: 3. The CDR3 spans 16 residues. Per the germline V gene, CDR1 is SGHNT and CDR2 is YYREEE (reference sequence). CDR3 sequence: CASSLGTSGRYNEQFF. CDR3 coding DNA: TGTGCCAGCAGCTTGGGTACTAGCGGGAGATACAATGAGCAGTTCTTC.

This sequence joins TRBV3-1 (or the pseudogene TRBV3-2) and TRBJ1-3; 7 bases map to TRBD1. Germline CDR1 is LGHDT and CDR2 is YNNKEL (reference sequence). The V and J ends lost 2 bases and 3 bases, in that order; junction bases with no gene match: 4. This CDR3 comprises 15 residues. In DNA form, the CDR3 reads TGTGCCAGCAGCCAACCGACAGGGCATGGAAACACCATATATTTT. Translating gives CASSQPTGHGNTIYF.

CDR3 residues: CASSPGVRGDGKETQYF. CDR3 nucleotides: TGTGCCAGCAGCCCGGGGGTGCGGGGTGACGGTAAGGAGACCCAGTACTTC. The chain carries TRBV7-9 and TRBJ2-5; D may be TRBD2 (6 bases). Germline V gene lookup returns CDR1 SEHNR and CDR2 FQNEAQ (reference sequence). CDR3 length: 17 amino acids. The ends were cut back, 5 bases at V and 5 bases at J, with 24 bases in the middle.

The chain combines TRBV5-1 with TRBJ2-7; 8 nucleotides match TRBD2. Germline CDR1 reads SGHRS; CDR2 reads YFSETQ. CDR3 length: 18 amino acids. V dropped 0 bases and J dropped 0; count of bases not matched to a gene: 11. The CDR3 region has the DNA TGCGCCAGCAGCTTGGTTCGCGGGGGGACCACTAGCTCCTACGAGCAGTACTTC. Translated, it gives CASSLVRGGTTSSYEQYF.

In DNA form, the CDR3 reads TGCGCCAGCAGCCAAGATGGGCCAGGTTATTTAGTCTCTACTGAAGCTTTCTTT. Residues: CASSQDGPGYLVSTEAFF. The chain employs TRBV4-3 and TRBJ1-1; D is unresolved. V was pared by 0 bases and J by 5 bases, with 22 bases between. The germline V gene encodes CDR1 LGHNA and CDR2 YSLEER. The CDR3 is made up of 18 amino acids.